One and the same sample provided the 29 T cell receptor beta chains below, sequenced in a study of T cells in localized non-small cell lung cancer. Here immunoSEQ multiplex PCR was the method, and the copy in TCRdb shows in-frame clones only, minus some. The repertoire consists of tens of thousands of clones, with approximately 81% occurring once and the leading ten covering around 15%. The specimen comprised PBMCs, sampled before any cancer treatment. The source of these receptors is a woman aged 35-75 years with stage II squamous cell lung carcinoma.

This sequence joins TRBV5-1 and TRBJ2-2; weak D call: TRBD1 (6 bases). V lost 3 bases to trimming and J lost 6 bases, with 12 bases between them. The V gene's germline CDR1 is SGHRS and CDR2 YFSETQ. This CDR3 is built from 14 residues. The CDR3 loop is CASSWTQGPGELFF. The CDR3 DNA reads TGCGCCAGCAGCTGGACACAGGGTCCCGGGGAGCTGTTTTTT. Complete variable domain (other parts from reference TRBV5-1 and TRBJ2-2): KAGVTQTPRYLIKTRGQQVTLSCSPISGHRSVSWYQQTPGQGLQFLFEYFSETQRNKGNFPGRFSGRQFSNSRSEMNVSTLELGDSALYLCASSWTQGPGELFFGEGSRLTVL.

This clone was detected only once. The chain joins TRBV6-6 to TRBJ1-3; maybe TRBD1 (5 bases). This CDR3 comprises 14 residues. Germline V gene lookup returns CDR1 MNHNY and CDR2 SVGAGI (reference sequence). The germline V and J ends were trimmed by 5 bases and 2 bases, with 10 bases remaining between them. DNA of the CDR3: TGTGCCAGCAGTAACCGACAGCCTGGAAACACCATATATTTT. This encodes CASSNRQPGNTIYF.

The chain combines TRBV5-1 with TRBJ1-3, with 7 bases that match TRBD1. CDR3 length: 15 residues. Germline lookup yields CDR1 SGHRS and CDR2 YFSETQ. V was clipped by 9 bases and J by 1 base; unmatched bases: 10. The CDR3 region is CATNPPGGSGNTIYF. CDR3 DNA sequence: TGCGCCACCAACCCCCCAGGGGGGTCTGGAAACACCATATATTTT.

This clone was found once. The CDR3 DNA follows: TGTGCCAGTAGTATAGGACGGGACAGGGGAGAAGCTTTCTTT. Its translation is CASSIGRDRGEAFF. The chain is built from TRBV19 and TRBJ1-1, with TRBD1 matching over 10 bases. Per the germline V gene, CDR1 is LNHDA and CDR2 is SQIVND (reference sequence). V trimming: 1 base; J trimming: 8 bases; junction bases outside the gene matches: 4. The CDR3 consists of 14 residues. Looking up the rest from reference TRBV19 and TRBJ1-1 gives the full variable domain: DGGITQSPKYLFRKEGQNVTLSCEQNLNHDAMYWYRQDPGQGLRLIYYSQIVNDFQKGDIAEGYSVSREKKESFPLTVTSAQKNPTAFYLCASSIGRDRGEAFFGQGTRLTVV.

This chain joins TRBV29-1 and TRBJ1-4, with 10 nucleotides matching TRBD1. CDR1 is SQVTM, CDR2 ANQGSEA, per germline. The CDR3 has 12 amino acids. Trimming cost V 6 bases and J 7 bases; bases outside gene matches: 2. The CDR3 nucleotides read TGCAGCGTCGGGGACAGGGGTGAAAAACTGTTTTTT. Translation gives CSVGDRGEKLFF.

This chain joins TRBV6-6 and TRBJ2-7; maybe TRBD1 (6 bases). CDR1 MNHNY and CDR2 SVGAGI come from the germline V gene (reference sequence). The CDR3 loop spans 14 amino acids. The ends were cut back, 3 bases at V and 3 bases at J, with 12 bases in the middle. Here the CDR3 reads CASSYTRGSYEQYF. CDR3 coding DNA: TGTGCCAGCAGTTATACCAGGGGAAGCTACGAGCAGTACTTC.

The table lists this clone with a few counts. The rearrangement links TRBV28 to TRBJ1-1; TRBD1 matches 7 bases. The V gene's germline CDR1 is MDHEN and CDR2 SYDVKM. This CDR3 has 14 residues. Trimming at V came to 6 bases and at J to 5 bases, leaving 9 bases not matched to a gene. Here the CDR3 reads CASSSDRRGTEAFF. The DNA of the CDR3 is TGTGCCAGCAGCTCGGACAGGAGGGGTACTGAAGCTTTCTTT.

V is TRBV6-5 and J is TRBJ1-3; a weak D match, TRBD1 (6 bases). The V and J ends lost 4 bases and 4 bases respectively, with 11 bases between them. Per germline, CDR1 MNHEY and CDR2 SVGAGI. This CDR3 spans 14 amino acids. The CDR3 DNA reads TGTGCCAGCAGTTCGCAGGGGAACGGAAACACCATATATTTT. Protein product: CASSSQGNGNTIYF.

The chain uses TRBV7-8 and TRBJ1-2; D ambiguous. Germline loops: CDR1 SGHVS, CDR2 FQNEAQ. The V gene lost 2 bases and the J gene lost 4 bases, with 17 bases spanning the gap. This CDR3 has 16 residues. The DNA of the CDR3 is TGTGCCAGCAGCTTAATTGTGGGCCGAGGCGGCTATGGCTACACCTTC. This gives the protein CASSLIVGRGGYGYTF.

The chain has TRBV7-2 and TRBJ2-5, with 7 bases matching TRBD2. From germline, CDR1 is SGHTA and CDR2 FQGNSA. J was trimmed by 1 base and V by 4 bases; bases with no gene match: 3. The CDR3 extends over 14 amino acids. The CDR3 coding sequence is TGTGCCAGCAGCTGGGGGGGTTCCCAAGAGACCCAGTACTTC. Translated: CASSWGGSQETQYF.

The CDR3 region is CASSPTAGTEVNEQFF. For the CDR3, the DNA is TGTGCCAGCAGCCCAACTGCCGGGACAGAAGTCAATGAGCAGTTCTTC. The chain combines TRBV7-3 with TRBJ2-1; TRBD1 matches 7 bases. Per germline, CDR1 SGHTA and CDR2 FQGTGA. The CDR3 is 16 residues long. Trimming at V came to 5 bases and at J to 6 bases, leaving 13 bases not matched to a gene.

The V call is TRBV7-2, the J call TRBJ2-2; D is perhaps TRBD1 or TRBD2 (5 bases each). Germline loops: CDR1 SGHTA, CDR2 FQGNSA. V lost 4 bases to trimming and J lost 4 bases, with 7 bases between them. The CDR3 is 13 amino acids. Written as DNA, the CDR3 is TGTGCCAGCAGCTCGGGGCTCACCGGGGAGCTGTTTTTT. Translation: CASSSGLTGELFF.

J is TRBJ2-3 and V is TRBV18; 8 nucleotides align to TRBD2. Looked up from germline, CDR1 is KGHSH and CDR2 is LQKENI. The CDR3 length is 17 residues. The V gene end was trimmed by 0 bases and the J gene end by 0 bases; junction bases not matched to a gene: 5. This CDR3 is CASSPPRGGGSTDTQYF. In nucleotides, the CDR3 is TGTGCCAGCTCACCACCGAGAGGCGGGGGGAGCACAGATACGCAGTATTTT. The variable domain in full, with the rest retrieved from reference TRBV18 and TRBJ2-3, is NAGVMQNPRHLVRRRGQEARLRCSPMKGHSHVYWYRQLPEEGLKFMVYLQKENIIDESGMPKERFSAEFPKEGPSILRIQQVVRGDSAAYFCASSPPRGGGSTDTQYFGPGTRLTVL.

The gene calls are TRBV4-3 and TRBJ1-5; tentative D call: TRBD1 (5 bases). V was pared by 0 bases and J by 3 bases, with 15 bases between. The CDR3 is made up of 17 amino acids. Per germline, CDR1 LGHNA and CDR2 YSLEER. CDR3: CASSQEQGKDPNQPQHF. The CDR3 DNA is TGCGCCAGCAGCCAAGAGCAGGGCAAAGACCCCAATCAGCCCCAGCATTTT.

The rearrangement uses TRBV4-1 and TRBJ2-2; the D gene could be TRBD1 or TRBD2 (6 bases each). V lost 1 base, J lost 7 bases, and 16 bases lay in between. Per the germline V gene, CDR1 is MGHRA and CDR2 is YSYEKL. The CDR3 length is 16 residues. This CDR3 reads CASSQGGARRGGELFF. In DNA form, the CDR3 reads TGCGCCAGCAGCCAAGGGGGGGCCAGGCGGGGCGGGGAGCTGTTTTTT.

This clone was found once. Different DNA sequences within this sample yield the same CDR3. The chain's CDR3 is CASSEGQSSYNEQFF. The CDR3 DNA is TGTGCCAGCAGCGAGGGGCAGAGCTCCTACAATGAGCAGTTCTTC. The chain carries TRBV7-2 and TRBJ2-1; D may be TRBD1 or TRBD2 (5 bases each). V shed 5 bases and J shed 0 bases, with 11 bases lying between them. Germline assignment: CDR1 SGHTA and CDR2 FQGNSA. The CDR3 contains 15 residues.

V and J are TRBV4-3 and TRBJ2-5, with TRBD1 identical over 12 bases. The trim removed 0 bases at V and 5 bases at J, leaving 7 bases unmatched. The CDR3 covers 17 residues. CDR1 is LGHNA, CDR2 YSLEER, per germline. The CDR3: CASSQDYGTGGRETQYF. DNA for the CDR3: TGCGCCAGCAGCCAAGATTACGGGACAGGGGGCCGGGAGACCCAGTACTTC.

The CDR3 nucleotides read TGTGCCAGCAGCATATCCCGGGACAGGGGTGATTTAGGCACAGATACGCAGTATTTT. Translation: CASSISRDRGDLGTDTQYF. The chain employs TRBV11-3 and TRBJ2-3; 10 bases are a match to TRBD1. The junction had 15 bases not matched to a gene; V was cut back by 5 bases and J by 1 base. Germline V gives CDR1 SGHNT, CDR2 YENEEA. This CDR3 has 19 amino acids.

This clone was observed a single time. The chain uses TRBV7-2 and TRBJ2-7; either TRBD1 or TRBD2 may fit D (6 bases each). V shed 0 bases and J shed 7 bases, with 16 bases lying between them. The CDR3 runs 15 residues. In germline, CDR1 is SGHTA, CDR2 FQGNSA. The CDR3 here is CASSLAQGGRGEQYF. CDR3 bases: TGTGCCAGCAGCTTAGCTCAAGGGGGACGGGGGGAGCAGTACTTC.

The V call is TRBV7-2, the J call TRBJ2-6; no reliable D call. The V and J ends lost 5 bases and 2 bases respectively, with 10 bases between them. This CDR3 is 15 amino acids long. Germline-derived CDR1 and CDR2 are SGHTA and FQGNSA. CDR3 coding DNA: TGTGCCAGCAGCCCCGGCCTCCCTGGGGCCAACGTCCTGACTTTC. Residues: CASSPGLPGANVLTF.

The V call is TRBV28, the J call TRBJ2-2, with unresolved D. From germline, CDR1 is MDHEN and CDR2 SYDVKM. With 8 bases removed from V and 1 base from J, the gap between germline ends came to 11 bases. The CDR3 runs 14 residues. The CDR3 DNA follows: TGTGCCAGCGGAATAAACAGGAACACCGGGGAGCTGTTTTTT. Its protein is CASGINRNTGELFF.

This clone was observed a handful of times. The chain uses TRBV7-9 and TRBJ1-2; no reliable D call. The CDR3 loop spans 12 amino acids. The germline V gene has CDR1 SEHNR and CDR2 FQNEAQ (reference sequence). The ends were cut back, 1 base at V and 5 bases at J, with 5 bases in the middle. The CDR3 coding sequence is TGTGCCAGCAGCTTAGACGTTTATGGCTACACCTTC. Translated, it gives CASSLDVYGYTF.

This chain joins TRBV19 and TRBJ1-1; D is unclear. The germline CDR1 and CDR2 sequences are LNHDA and SQIVND (reference sequence). Trimming took off 0 bases at V and 6 bases at J, with 11 bases between the two ends. There are 14 residues in the CDR3. The CDR3, as DNA: TGTGCCAGTAGTATAGATCGAGGAGCTGCTGAAGCTTTCTTT. This sequence encodes CASSIDRGAAEAFF.

This chain uses TRBV5-4 with TRBJ2-5, with 9 bases that match TRBD2. From germline, CDR1 is SGHNT and CDR2 YYREEE (reference sequence). The CDR3 contains 18 residues. J was trimmed by 1 base and V by 5 bases; bases with no gene match: 15. The DNA of the CDR3 is TGTGCCAGCAGGCGGGGAGCAGGGACTAGCTGGGCCCAAGAGACCCAGTACTTC. The encoded protein is CASRRGAGTSWAQETQYF.

This clone was counted a single time. CDR3: CASSLATVYNEQFF. CDR3 nucleotide sequence: TGTGCCAGTAGTTTAGCTACCGTCTACAATGAGCAGTTCTTC. The chain recombines TRBV19 with TRBJ2-1, with unresolved D. Germline lookup yields CDR1 LNHDA and CDR2 SQIVND (reference sequence). Trimming shortened V by 5 bases and J by 3 bases, and 11 bases separated the two germline ends. There are 14 residues in the CDR3.

The chain links TRBV9 to TRBJ2-5, with TRBD2 matching 9 bases. Germline values: CDR1 SGDLS, CDR2 YYNGEE. Germline trimming cut 0 bases from V and 4 bases from J; bases unmatched to any gene: 7. This CDR3 is 16 amino acids long. The CDR3 loop is CASSVASSGSGETQYF. CDR3 DNA: TGTGCCAGCAGCGTAGCGAGTAGCGGGAGCGGAGAGACCCAGTACTTC.

The gene calls are TRBV6-6 and TRBJ2-7; either TRBD1 or TRBD2 may fit D (5 bases each). The CDR3 extends over 14 amino acids. The germline V and J ends were trimmed by 4 bases and 3 bases, with 13 bases remaining between them. CDR1 MNHNY and CDR2 SVGAGI come from the germline V gene (reference sequence). The DNA of the CDR3 is TGTGCCAGCAGTTCGGGGTGGGGGAGCTACGAGCAGTACTTC. As protein: CASSSGWGSYEQYF.

The V and J genes are TRBV2 and TRBJ2-7; 13 bases align to TRBD2. The CDR3 spans 18 residues. Germline V gene sequence: CDR1 SNHLY, CDR2 FYNNEI. The trim removed 7 bases at V and 0 bases at J, leaving 12 bases unmatched. The CDR3 bases are TGTGCCAGCACAAATCCGGGACTAGCGGGACTTAGCTCCTACGAGCAGTACTTC. It is translated as CASTNPGLAGLSSYEQYF.

The chain links TRBV29-1 to TRBJ2-4; 8 bases align to TRBD2. In germline, CDR1 is SQVTM, CDR2 ANQGSEA. The ends lost 6 bases at V and 5 bases at J; junction bases unmatched: 3. CDR3 size: 12 residues. The chain's CDR3 is CSVDSGENIQYF. CDR3 DNA: TGCAGCGTCGATAGCGGGGAAAACATTCAGTACTTC.